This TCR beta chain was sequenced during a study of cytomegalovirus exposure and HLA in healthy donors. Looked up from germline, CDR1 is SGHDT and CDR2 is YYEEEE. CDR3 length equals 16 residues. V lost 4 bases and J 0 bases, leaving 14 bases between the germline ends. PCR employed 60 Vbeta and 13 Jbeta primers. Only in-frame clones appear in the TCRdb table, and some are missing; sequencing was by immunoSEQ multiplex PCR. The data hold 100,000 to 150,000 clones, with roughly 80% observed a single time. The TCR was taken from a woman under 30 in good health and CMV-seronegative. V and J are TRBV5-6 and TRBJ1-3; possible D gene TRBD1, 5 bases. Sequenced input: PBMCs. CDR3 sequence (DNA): TGTGCCAGCAGCCCGCAGGGATCCCCCTCTGGAAACACCATATATTTT. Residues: CASSPQGSPSGNTIYF. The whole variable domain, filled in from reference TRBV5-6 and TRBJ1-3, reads DAGVTQSPTHLIKTRGQQVTLRCSPKSGHDTVSWYQQALGQGPQFIFQYYEEEERQRGNFPDRFSGHQFPNYSSELNVNALLLGDSALYLCASSPQGSPSGNTIYFGEGSWLTVV.